The source of this TCR beta chain is a study of blood T cell repertoires in COVID-19. Turning to the study itself: PBMCs, B-cell-depleted T cells, or T cells were the source of the cDNA or gDNA that made up the material.

Germline values: CDR1 SNHLY, CDR2 FYNNEI. The ends were cut back, 9 bases at V and 2 bases at J, with 11 bases in the middle. The CDR3 has 14 amino acids. Sequencing was performed with immunoSEQ multiplex PCR; in TCRdb, only in-frame clones are kept and a portion is missing. The sample shows about 380,000 clones, about 87% of them seen only once. The origin of this receptor is a young man who had recovered from COVID-19. The chain joins TRBV2 to TRBJ2-6; D remains unclear. The sample comprised PBMCs or T cells enriched from blood (not recorded which). CDR3 amino acids: CARGRQPGANVLTF. The CDR3 DNA is TGTGCCAGGGGCAGGCAGCCTGGGGCCAACGTCCTGACTTTC.